This T cell receptor (beta chain) is from a study of CXCR3-negative and CXCR3-positive naive CD8 T cells. This CDR3 is 15 amino acids long. Germline CDR1 reads SQVTM; CDR2 reads ANQGSEA. As regards this clonotype: Its target is not known.

Points from the study as a whole: Memory CD8+ cells showed much lower diversity, while both naive subsets displayed comparably high diversity. The majority of assays used fresh PBMCs, and CXCR3 expression partially decreased after cryopreservation.

UMI-labeled TRB cDNA libraries were prepared by 5' RACE. TCRdb re-called the 5' RACE reads, yielding one record per CDR3 amino acid sequence without DNA. This sample's table has around 50,000 distinct CDR3 sequences. What was sequenced was memory CD8+ T cells from blood. The clonotype comes from a human donor in good health. Some clones in this sample may be carry-over from other donors' samples. The J gene is TRBJ2-7, the V gene TRBV29-1; as DNA is missing, the TRBD1 call by TCRdb cannot be tested. CDR3 sequence: CSVETPGTEAYEQYF.